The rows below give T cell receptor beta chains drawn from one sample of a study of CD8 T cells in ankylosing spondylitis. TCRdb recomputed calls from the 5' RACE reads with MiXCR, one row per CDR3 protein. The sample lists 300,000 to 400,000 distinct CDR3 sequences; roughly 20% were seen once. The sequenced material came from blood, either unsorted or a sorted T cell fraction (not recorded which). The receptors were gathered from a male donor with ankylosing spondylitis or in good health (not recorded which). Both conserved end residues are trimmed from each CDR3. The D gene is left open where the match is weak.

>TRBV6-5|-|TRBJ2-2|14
ASSLFGGEITGELF
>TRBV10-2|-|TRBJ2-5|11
ASSWGYRETQY
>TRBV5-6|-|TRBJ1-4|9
ASSHREKLF
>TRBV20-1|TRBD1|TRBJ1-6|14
SARVPQGTPGGPLH
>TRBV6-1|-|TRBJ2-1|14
ASSPLGALMNNEQF
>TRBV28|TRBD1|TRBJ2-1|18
ASSTPYDRAEESSYNEQF
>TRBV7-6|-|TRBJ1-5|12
AIRRGPYNQPQH
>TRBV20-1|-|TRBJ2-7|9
SVDRSYEQY
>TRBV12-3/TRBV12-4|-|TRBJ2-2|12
ASSFQTNTGELF
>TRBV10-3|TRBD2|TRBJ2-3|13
AINLGLAETDTQY
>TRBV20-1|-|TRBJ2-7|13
SARDNPGTSYEQY
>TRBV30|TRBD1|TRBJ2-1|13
AWSPGQVGYNEQF
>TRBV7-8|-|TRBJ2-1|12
ASSPGGLHNEQF
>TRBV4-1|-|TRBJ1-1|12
ASSQRGVNTEAF
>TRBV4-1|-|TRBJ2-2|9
ASSQAGELF